Shown below are 24 T cell receptor beta chains from a single sample sequenced in a study of shared clonotypes between healthy human individuals. TCRdb's copy holds only in-frame clones and misses some; the assay was immunoSEQ multiplex PCR. The repertoire holds about 1.5 million clones, with around 98% as singletons. What was sequenced was naive CD4+ T cells sorted from blood. Subset in this sample: CD45RA+ positively selected. The source of these receptors is a man under 40 in good health.

The V and J genes are TRBV10-2 and TRBJ2-2, with 11 bases fitting TRBD2. The CDR3 totals 17 residues. J gave up 1 base and V 6 bases, and 7 bases lay outside the gene matches. Germline CDR1 WSHSY, CDR2 SAAADI. The CDR3 region is CASSVAGGSWNTGELFF. The CDR3 nucleotides are TGCGCCAGCAGCGTAGCGGGGGGGAGCTGGAACACCGGGGAGCTGTTTTTT.

The chain employs TRBV29-1 and TRBJ2-5, with TRBD1 matching 9 bases. J lost 5 bases, V lost 6 bases, and 10 bases had no gene match. The V gene's germline CDR1 is SQVTM and CDR2 ANQGSEA. This CDR3 has 14 amino acids. The CDR3 nucleotides are TGCAGCGTATTTAGGACAGGGGCGGGGGAGACCCAGTACTTC. Protein sequence: CSVFRTGAGETQYF.

This rearrangement joins TRBV7-2 to TRBJ1-2; possibly TRBD1 for D (5 bases). Germline CDR1 reads SGHTA; CDR2 reads FQGNSA. This CDR3 region has 16 residues. Trimming pared 5 bases from V and 5 bases from J, leaving 21 bases between. The CDR3 region has the DNA TGTGCCAGCAGCCCCGGGGGTGTTGGGGGGGAGTATGGCTACACCTTC. This translates into CASSPGGVGGEYGYTF. The full variable domain, its missing parts supplied by reference TRBV7-2 and TRBJ1-2, is GAGVSQSPSNKVTEKGKDVELRCDPISGHTALYWYRQSLGQGLEFLIYFQGNSAPDKSGLPSDRFSAERTGGSVSTLTIQRTQQEDSAVYLCASSPGGVGGEYGYTFGSGTRLTVV.

The chain has TRBV4-2 and TRBJ2-2, with D possibly matching TRBD2 (6 bases). Between the trimmed V and J ends, which lost 4 bases and 2 bases, there was a span of 14 bases. This CDR3 comprises 16 residues. Germline CDR1 and CDR2: LGHNA and YNFKEQ. The CDR3 sequence is CASSRPGGTNTGELFF. CDR3 DNA sequence: TGTGCCAGCAGCCGTCCGGGCGGGACCAACACCGGGGAGCTGTTTTTT.

This clone was recorded once. J is TRBJ1-5 and V is TRBV6-5, with D unclear. V gave up 5 bases and J gave up 3 bases, with 11 bases separating them. The length of the CDR3 is 14 residues. Germline CDR1 is MNHEY and CDR2 is SVGAGI. The DNA of the CDR3 is TGTGCCAGCAGTCACAGTGGTTCCAATCAGCCCCAGCATTTT. Translating gives CASSHSGSNQPQHF.

The rearrangement joins TRBV6-1 to TRBJ2-4; tentative D call: TRBD2 (6 bases). Germline V lookup: CDR1 MNHNS, CDR2 SASEGT. This CDR3 has 14 amino acids. Trimming removed 8 bases from V and 0 bases from J, with 11 bases in between. CDR3 in amino acids: CASGGNLAKNIQYF. As DNA, the CDR3 is TGTGCCAGCGGGGGGAACTTAGCCAAAAACATTCAGTACTTC.

J is TRBJ2-1 and V is TRBV9; 10 positions agree with TRBD2. The germline V gene encodes CDR1 SGDLS and CDR2 YYNGEE. V lost 4 bases, J lost 6 bases, and 4 bases stayed unmatched. The CDR3 runs to 14 residues. This CDR3 reads CASSPWTSGNEQFF. In DNA, the CDR3 is TGTGCCAGCAGCCCTTGGACTAGCGGCAATGAGCAGTTCTTC.

J is TRBJ2-7 and V is TRBV6-4; no firm D call. With 3 bases removed from V and 6 bases from J, the gap between germline ends came to 6 bases. The CDR3 loop spans 11 amino acids. Germline CDR1 and CDR2: MRHNA and SNTAGT. The DNA for the CDR3 is TGTGCCAGCAGTGAGTCGCGCGAGCAGTACTTC. As protein: CASSESREQYF.

The genes are TRBV5-6 and TRBJ2-2, with 12 positions matching TRBD1. The junction had 8 bases not matched to a gene; V was cut back by 0 bases and J by 5 bases. Germline V CDR1 and CDR2: SGHDT, YYEEEE. CDR3 size: 18 residues. CDR3 coding DNA: TGTGCCAGCAGCTTGGCAGGGACAGGGGGCGCTTATACCGGGGAGCTGTTTTTT. Encoded protein: CASSLAGTGGAYTGELFF.

This chain uses TRBV28 with TRBJ2-7; D perhaps matches TRBD1 (5 bases). Trimming stripped 5 bases from V and 1 base from J, with 12 bases between. The germline V gene has CDR1 MDHEN and CDR2 SYDVKM. The CDR3 is 14 residues long. CDR3 DNA: TGTGCCAGCAGTCCTTTCAGGGTTTCCTACGAGCAGTACTTC. It specifies CASSPFRVSYEQYF.

The rearrangement links TRBV18 to TRBJ2-3; D not resolved. This CDR3 is 14 amino acids long. Per germline, CDR1 KGHSH and CDR2 LQKENI. The V and J ends lost 3 bases and 4 bases respectively, with 11 bases between them. The CDR3 here is CASSPWTKPDTQYF. CDR3 coding DNA: TGTGCCAGCTCACCCTGGACCAAGCCAGATACGCAGTATTTT.

The CDR3 loop is CATHRGANYEQYF. The CDR3 region has the DNA TGTGCCACACACCGGGGGGCCAACTACGAGCAGTACTTC. This chain connects TRBV6-5 to TRBJ2-7, with a tentative D call TRBD2 (7 bases). Deletions cut 10 bases from V and 3 bases from J, with 16 bases between. Per the germline V gene, CDR1 is MNHEY and CDR2 is SVGAGI. The CDR3 is made up of 13 amino acids.

The chain combines TRBV5-1 with TRBJ2-5; D perhaps matches TRBD1 (6 bases). The germline CDR1 and CDR2 sequences are SGHRS and YFSETQ. CDR3 length equals 14 residues. V lost 2 bases and J 1 base, leaving 9 bases between the germline ends. DNA for the CDR3: TGCGCCAGCAGCTTACAGGGACCCCAAGAGACCCAGTACTTC. It is translated as CASSLQGPQETQYF.

The rearrangement links TRBV5-4 to TRBJ2-1, with D tentatively TRBD2 (5 bases). This CDR3 is 14 amino acids long. Germline V gene data show CDR1 as SGHNT and CDR2 as YYREEE (reference sequence). V gave up 6 bases and J gave up 6 bases, with 16 bases separating them. The CDR3 DNA follows: TGTGCCAGCAATCCGGACTGGAACTTCAATGAGCAGTTCTTC. It yields the protein CASNPDWNFNEQFF.

This rearrangement joins TRBV2 to TRBJ2-1; 10 nucleotides line up with TRBD2. From germline, CDR1 is SNHLY and CDR2 FYNNEI. The ends lost 6 bases at V and 10 bases at J; junction bases unmatched: 9. The length of the CDR3 is 14 residues. The CDR3 loop is CASRPGTSVGEQFF. The CDR3 region has the DNA TGTGCCAGCAGGCCCGGGACTAGCGTAGGAGAGCAGTTCTTC.

Regarding this clone: This same CDR3 is encoded by further DNA sequences in the sample. The chain is built from TRBV28 and TRBJ1-1; D is possibly TRBD1 (5 bases). V lost 7 bases to trimming and J lost 0 bases, with 12 bases between them. CDR1 is MDHEN and CDR2 is SYDVKM in the germline V gene. The CDR3 is 14 residues long. This CDR3 reads CASITGAMNTEAFF. The CDR3 DNA sequence: TGTGCCAGCATCACCGGGGCGATGAACACTGAAGCTTTCTTT.

As regards this clone: Other nucleotide sequences in the sample specify the same CDR3. The V and J genes are TRBV2 and TRBJ2-3, with 10 nucleotides matching TRBD2. Trimming removed 6 bases from V and 0 bases from J; junction bases left unmatched: 0. The CDR3 covers 14 residues. From germline, CDR1 is SNHLY and CDR2 FYNNEI. CDR3: CASRTSGSTDTQYF. CDR3 DNA sequence: TGTGCCAGCAGGACTAGCGGGAGCACAGATACGCAGTATTTT. Variable domain in full (rest from reference TRBV2 and TRBJ2-3): EPEVTQTPSHQVTQMGQEVILRCVPISNHLYFYWYRQILGQKVEFLVSFYNNEISEKSEIFDDQFSVERPDGSNFTLKIRSTKLEDSAMYFCASRTSGSTDTQYFGPGTRLTVL.

As for this clone: Other DNA sequences in this specimen translate into the identical CDR3. The chain joins TRBV5-1 to TRBJ2-1, with TRBD2 matching 8 bases. Germline CDR1 SGHRS, CDR2 YFSETQ. V gave up 3 bases and J gave up 0 bases; unmatched junction bases: 8. CDR3 length: 17 residues. The CDR3 nucleotides are TGCGCCAGCAGCTCCGGCCTAGCGGGTAGCTCCTACAATGAGCAGTTCTTC. Translating it yields CASSSGLAGSSYNEQFF. The variable domain in full, completed from reference TRBV5-1 and TRBJ2-1, reads KAGVTQTPRYLIKTRGQQVTLSCSPISGHRSVSWYQQTPGQGLQFLFEYFSETQRNKGNFPGRFSGRQFSNSRSEMNVSTLELGDSALYLCASSSGLAGSSYNEQFFGPGTRLTVL.

V gene TRBV7-6 combines with J gene TRBJ1-2; TRBD1 matches at 7 bases. The CDR3 spans 15 residues. The germline gives CDR1 SGHVS, CDR2 FNYEAQ. Losses at the gene ends were 5 bases for V and 4 bases for J; bases not matched to a gene: 10. This CDR3 reads CASSPRQGTFYGYTF. The CDR3 DNA is TGTGCCAGCAGCCCTAGACAGGGAACCTTCTATGGCTACACCTTC.

This clone has just a few counts. J is TRBJ1-2 and V is TRBV28; 7 positions agree with TRBD1. The CDR3 runs to 15 residues. Germline lookup yields CDR1 MDHEN and CDR2 SYDVKM. Unmatched junction bases numbered 8, after V lost 5 bases and J lost 2 bases. CDR3 amino acids: CASSRTGTANYGYTF. The DNA for the CDR3 is TGTGCCAGCAGTCGTACTGGGACAGCGAACTATGGCTACACCTTC.

The chain carries TRBV18 and TRBJ2-6; D not resolved. The V end was cut by 0 bases, the J end by 4 bases, with 7 bases between. This CDR3 has 15 amino acids. Germline V CDR1 and CDR2: KGHSH, LQKENI. DNA for the CDR3: TGTGCCAGCTCACCACCTGCGTTCGGGGCCAACGTCCTGACTTTC. This sequence encodes CASSPPAFGANVLTF.

The V and J genes are TRBV2 and TRBJ2-7; possibly TRBD2 for D (5 bases). The ends were cut back, 5 bases at V and 2 bases at J, with 16 bases in the middle. The CDR3 is 15 amino acids. In germline, CDR1 is SNHLY, CDR2 FYNNEI. Written as DNA, the CDR3 is TGTGCCAGCAGTTATATACCTGACTACCCCTACGAGCAGTACTTC. Protein product: CASSYIPDYPYEQYF.

This chain connects TRBV6-5 to TRBJ2-7; D gene uncertain. Germline V gives CDR1 MNHEY, CDR2 SVGAGI. The CDR3 extends over 14 amino acids. V lost 0 bases and J 4 bases, leaving 10 bases between the germline ends. CDR3 sequence: CASSYSGPTYEQYF. The CDR3 DNA reads TGTGCCAGCAGTTACTCTGGACCGACGTACGAGCAGTACTTC.

This rearrangement joins TRBV9 to TRBJ2-1; the match to TRBD1 covers 7 bases. Trimming at V came to 3 bases and at J to 7 bases, leaving 10 bases not matched to a gene. Germline loops: CDR1 SGDLS, CDR2 YYNGEE. The CDR3 has 15 residues. DNA for the CDR3: TGTGCCAGCAGCGCCCCTCCTGACAGGGTAAATGAGCAGTTCTTC. Translated: CASSAPPDRVNEQFF.